This TCR beta chain is from a study of blood T cell repertoires in COVID-19. Turning to the study itself: The cDNA or gDNA used as material had been derived from T cells, B-cell-depleted T cells, or PBMCs.

From germline, CDR1 is LGHNA and CDR2 YSLEER. The germline V and J ends were trimmed by 0 bases and 8 bases, with 19 bases remaining between them. The CDR3 is 16 amino acids. Original analysis: Reference gene primer amplification yielded estimated nucleated cell counts. Sequencing used immunoSEQ multiplex PCR; TCRdb keeps in-frame clones, though not all of them. The V and J calls and the clone size are those of that table, but D and trimming were determined from the DNA. The repertoire holds nearly 250,000 clones, roughly 88% seen once, with approximately 2.1% in the top ten. Clinical history as reported by participants underpinned cohort assignment.

Input material: PBMCs or T cells enriched from blood (not recorded which). This TCR derives from a woman aged 45-59 years who had recovered from COVID-19. The V call is TRBV4-3, the J call TRBJ1-2; D ambiguous. CDR3 in DNA: TGCGCCAGCAGCCAAGATCCACCGGGGTCAGGCTTGGGCTACACCTTC. It codes for CASSQDPPGSGLGYTF.